A single sample is the source of the 10 T cell receptor beta chains below, sequenced in a study of blood T cell repertoires in COVID-19. Method: immunoSEQ multiplex PCR; TCRdb's copy keeps in-frame clones and lacks some. The table has about 80,000 clones, approximately 79% seen once. The sample consisted of peripheral blood. These receptors originate from a man in his 70s with active or convalescent COVID-19.

This chain uses TRBV5-4 with TRBJ2-1, with 8 bases aligning to TRBD1. Germline V lookup: CDR1 SGHNT, CDR2 YYREEE (reference sequence). V was clipped by 4 bases and J by 7 bases; unmatched bases: 10. CDR3 length: 15 amino acids. Here the CDR3 reads CASSQKDRVLNEQFF. The CDR3 coding sequence is TGTGCCAGCAGCCAGAAGGACAGGGTGTTGAATGAGCAGTTCTTC.

The chain recombines TRBV5-1 with TRBJ2-5; D is perhaps TRBD2 (5 bases). This CDR3 contains 15 residues. CDR1 and CDR2 from the germline V gene are SGHRS and YFSETQ. V was pared by 0 bases and J by 3 bases, with 12 bases between. This chain's CDR3 is CASSLGGRHEETQYF. The CDR3 DNA reads as TGCGCCAGCAGCTTGGGAGGGCGCCATGAAGAGACCCAGTACTTC.

This clone showed up just a few times. This sequence joins TRBV9 and TRBJ2-1, with 13 nucleotides matching TRBD2. Germline CDR1 reads SGDLS; CDR2 reads YYNGEE. V shed 2 bases, J shed 6 bases, and the junction held 14 bases outside the gene matches. The CDR3 runs to 19 residues. CDR3 loop: CASSVVSTSGGPARNEQFF. The CDR3 bases are TGTGCCAGCAGCGTCGTCTCGACTAGCGGGGGGCCGGCCCGCAATGAGCAGTTCTTC.

The chain employs TRBV3-1 (or the pseudogene TRBV3-2) and TRBJ1-5, with D unclear. V was clipped by 3 bases and J by 6 bases, with 15 bases between them. Germline V lookup: CDR1 LGHDT, CDR2 YNNKEL (reference sequence). This CDR3 has 15 amino acids. The CDR3 DNA sequence: TGTGCCAGCAGCCATTCCCGGGTGGCCGGTCAGCCCCAGCATTTT. Protein: CASSHSRVAGQPQHF.

V is TRBV3-1 (or the pseudogene TRBV3-2) and J is TRBJ1-1; D is perhaps TRBD1 (5 bases). This CDR3 has 15 residues. V was pared by 1 base and J by 1 base, with 10 bases between. CDR1 is LGHDT and CDR2 is YNNKEL in the germline V gene (reference sequence). The CDR3 region is CASSQAPGKNTEAFF. Written as DNA, the CDR3 is TGTGCCAGCAGCCAAGCTCCAGGGAAGAACACTGAAGCTTTCTTT.

The rearrangement joins TRBV7-9 to TRBJ1-4; D is uncertain. Looked up from germline, CDR1 is SEHNR and CDR2 is FQNEAQ (reference sequence). The CDR3 is made up of 17 amino acids. Trimming left V 1 base short and J 4 bases short, with 16 bases between. The CDR3 here is CASSLGLTWQDNEKLFF. CDR3 in DNA: TGTGCCAGCAGCTTAGGTCTAACGTGGCAGGATAATGAAAAACTGTTTTTT.

The rearrangement joins TRBV5-1 to TRBJ1-4; TRBD1 is a possible D gene (6 bases). Germline CDR1 SGHRS, CDR2 YFSETQ. Trimming shortened V by 4 bases and J by 4 bases, and 14 bases separated the two germline ends. CDR3 length equals 15 residues. This CDR3 reads CASSKGQSFNEKLFF. The CDR3 DNA reads as TGCGCCAGCAGCAAAGGACAGTCATTTAATGAAAAACTGTTTTTT.

The chain employs TRBV3-1 (or the pseudogene TRBV3-2) and TRBJ2-1; the D gene is possibly TRBD2 (6 bases). V lost 4 bases and J 1 base, leaving 17 bases between the germline ends. The CDR3 length is 17 residues. Germline V lookup: CDR1 LGHDT, CDR2 YNNKEL (reference sequence). The CDR3 DNA reads as TGTGCCAGCAGCCTACGATTCTCAGCGGGTTCCTACAATGAGCAGTTCTTC. Translation gives CASSLRFSAGSYNEQFF.

This clone was seen a handful of times. This rearrangement joins TRBV6-5 to TRBJ2-3; D may be TRBD1 (6 bases). V lost 7 bases and J 1 base, leaving 6 bases between the germline ends. Germline V gene data show CDR1 as MNHEY and CDR2 as SVGAGI. The CDR3 is 12 amino acids. CDR3 in DNA: TGTGCCAGCAACAGGGGCACAGATACGCAGTATTTT. It translates to CASNRGTDTQYF.

V usage is TRBV18 and J usage is TRBJ2-1; 8 bases are shared with TRBD2. The CDR3 length is 15 residues. The V segment lost 6 bases and the J segment 9 bases; nucleotides outside the gene matches: 13. Looked up from germline, CDR1 is KGHSH and CDR2 is LQKENI. DNA for the CDR3: TGTGCCAGCTCTCTGATTAGCGGGGAGTTGGGTGAGCAGTTCTTC. Its translation: CASSLISGELGEQFF. Full variable domain (missing parts from reference TRBV18 and TRBJ2-1): NAGVMQNPRHLVRRRGQEARLRCSPMKGHSHVYWYRQLPEEGLKFMVYLQKENIIDESGMPKERFSAEFPKEGPSILRIQQVVRGDSAAYFCASSLISGELGEQFFGPGTRLTVL.